This TCR beta chain was identified during a study of blood T cell repertoires in COVID-19. This CDR3 has 14 residues. Trimming removed 0 bases at V and 0 bases at J, with 7 bases between. CDR1 and CDR2 (germline): SGHRS, YFSETQ. As handled by the study authors: Scientists estimated how many nucleated cells there were by amplifying reference gene primers. Measured with immunoSEQ multiplex PCR; TCRdb has only the in-frame clones, and not every one. From that table come the V and J calls and clone size; the DNA was used to work out D and trimming. Of about 120,000 clones in the sample, roughly 84% were seen once.

The sequencing sample was made of PBMCs or T cells enriched from blood (not recorded which). This clonotype originated in a woman aged 30 to 39 who had recovered from COVID-19. The chain combines TRBV5-1 with TRBJ2-7; D unresolved. Written as DNA, the CDR3 is TGCGCCAGCAGCTTGGAACTGGTCTCCTACGAGCAGTACTTC. Protein product: CASSLELVSYEQYF.